This TCR beta chain was captured by sequencing in a study of cytomegalovirus exposure and HLA in healthy donors. Study in general: For the approximately 360 genotyped donors, 75% to 90% fell within the Caucasian-associated ancestry cluster.

The PCR had 60 Vbeta and 13 Jbeta primers. Some clones are missing from TCRdb's copy, which holds only in-frame ones; the method was immunoSEQ multiplex PCR. This repertoire shows 170,000 or so clones, approximately 84% found once; its top ten account for roughly 5.2%. Germline CDR1 MNHEY, CDR2 SVGAGI. The CDR3 covers 14 residues. Trimming took 0 bases from V and 5 from J, leaving 10 bases between them. Sequencing was carried out using PBMCs. The sequence derives from a man between 18 and 35 years old in good health and CMV-seronegative. V and J are TRBV6-5 and TRBJ2-5; D perhaps matches TRBD1 (6 bases). The CDR3 reads CASSYSRGSETQYF. CDR3 coding DNA: TGTGCCAGCAGTTACTCGAGGGGGAGTGAGACCCAGTACTTC.